Shown below are 20 T cell receptor beta chains from a single sample sequenced in a study of blood T cell repertoires in COVID-19. The method was immunoSEQ multiplex PCR; TCRdb's version includes in-frame clones alone and lacks a portion of them. The sample contains roughly 87,000 clones, 88% of which appear only once. The source material was peripheral blood. These receptors were collected from a man in his 60s with acute or convalescent COVID-19.

V gene TRBV27 combines with J gene TRBJ2-2; 13 bases match TRBD2. Germline lookup yields CDR1 MNHEY and CDR2 SMNVEV (reference sequence). The CDR3 sequence is 19 residues long. Trimming cost V 3 bases and J 7 bases; bases outside gene matches: 14. CDR3 in DNA: TGTGCCAGCAGTTTGGCCAGGGGACTAGCGGGAAGTTGGAACGGGGAGCTGTTTTTT. Residues: CASSLARGLAGSWNGELFF.

The CDR3: CASSLDLRVGNEKLFF. CDR3 sequence (DNA): TGTGCCAGCAGCTTGGATCTTCGGGTCGGTAATGAAAAACTGTTTTTT. This chain joins TRBV5-6 and TRBJ1-4; D unresolved. Looked up from germline, CDR1 is SGHDT and CDR2 is YYEEEE. Trimming pared 0 bases from V and 4 bases from J, leaving 13 bases between. This CDR3 is 16 amino acids long.

The J gene is TRBJ1-5, the V gene TRBV4-1, with D unresolved. The germline CDR1 and CDR2 sequences are MGHRA and YSYEKL. This CDR3 is 15 amino acids long. Trimming pared 1 base from V and 4 bases from J, leaving 11 bases between. This CDR3 is CASSQVGQPNQPQHF. DNA of the CDR3: TGCGCCAGCAGCCAAGTGGGCCAGCCAAATCAGCCCCAGCATTTT.

J is TRBJ1-3 and V is TRBV28; TRBD1 is a possible D gene (6 bases). In germline, CDR1 is MDHEN, CDR2 SYDVKM. The CDR3 runs 14 residues. Trimming took off 6 bases at V and 4 bases at J, with 13 bases between the two ends. The CDR3 region is CASSFRGAGNTIYF. The CDR3 region has the DNA TGTGCCAGCAGCTTTCGGGGGGCCGGAAACACCATATATTTT.

V usage is TRBV7-9 and J usage is TRBJ1-1, with 9 bases matching TRBD1. The length of the CDR3 is 18 residues. Germline CDR1 SEHNR, CDR2 FQNEAQ (reference sequence). With V trimmed by 4 bases and J by 1 base, 13 bases remained unmatched. CDR3: CASSSTGGRPRGNTEAFF. The CDR3 nucleotides read TGTGCCAGCAGCTCAACAGGGGGCCGGCCCCGGGGGAACACTGAAGCTTTCTTT.

This clone was picked up a small number of times. The chain uses TRBV15 and TRBJ1-2; 8 bases are a match to TRBD1. The V and J ends lost 3 bases and 7 bases, in that order; junction bases with no gene match: 7. CDR3 length: 14 residues. The germline V gene encodes CDR1 LNHNV and CDR2 YYDKDF (reference sequence). The CDR3 reads CATSRRGQDFGYTF. The CDR3 bases are TGTGCCACCAGCAGGAGGGGACAGGATTTTGGCTACACCTTC.

This clone was detected only once. This chain uses TRBV19 with TRBJ2-7; D call uncertain. V was shortened by 0 bases and J by 0 bases, with 9 bases between the two germline ends. From germline, CDR1 is LNHDA and CDR2 SQIVND (reference sequence). The CDR3 length is 15 residues. Here the CDR3 reads CASSIDRHSSYEQYF. In DNA form, the CDR3 reads TGTGCCAGTAGTATAGATCGACATAGCTCCTACGAGCAGTACTTC.

This chain links TRBV5-1 with TRBJ2-1, with D perhaps matching TRBD2 (5 bases). The V gene lost 3 bases and the J gene lost 8 bases, with 12 bases spanning the gap. Per the germline V gene, CDR1 is SGHRS and CDR2 is YFSETQ. CDR3 length equals 13 residues. The CDR3 coding sequence is TGCGCCAGCAGCTCACCGGGAACGCATGAGCAGTTCTTC. Amino acids: CASSSPGTHEQFF.

The chain uses TRBV9 and TRBJ2-1; D is perhaps TRBD2 (6 bases). In germline, CDR1 is SGDLS, CDR2 YYNGEE. The CDR3 extends over 15 amino acids. Trimming removed 4 bases from V and 6 bases from J, with 17 bases in between. The CDR3 coding sequence is TGTGCCAGCAGCCCTAATAGCGGCGCCTTCAATGAGCAGTTCTTC. Amino acid sequence: CASSPNSGAFNEQFF.

This clone was seen a few times. This rearrangement joins TRBV2 to TRBJ2-7, with a weak D call TRBD1 (6 bases). The CDR3 is 13 amino acids. Per germline, CDR1 SNHLY and CDR2 FYNNEI. Trimming stripped 10 bases from V and 0 bases from J, with 13 bases between. The CDR3 loop reads CATKGQPSYEQYF. CDR3 bases: TGTGCCACCAAAGGACAGCCCTCCTACGAGCAGTACTTC.

This chain connects TRBV29-1 to TRBJ2-1, with D unresolved. The CDR3 covers 13 residues. Deletions cut 3 bases from V and 7 bases from J, with 13 bases between. CDR1 and CDR2 (germline): SQVTM, ANQGSEA. The CDR3 region has the DNA TGCAGCGTTGAGAGCTTAACTGATAATGAGCAGTTCTTC. It translates to CSVESLTDNEQFF.

V usage is TRBV20-1 and J usage is TRBJ1-3, with unresolved D. The germline V gene has CDR1 DFQATT and CDR2 SNEGSKA (reference sequence). Trimming removed 3 bases from V and 4 bases from J, with 10 bases in between. The CDR3 is 13 amino acids. In DNA, the CDR3 is TGCAGTGCTAGTCGGGGATTGGGAAACACCATATATTTT. This sequence encodes CSASRGLGNTIYF.

Here the CDR3 DNA reads TGTGCTAGTGGTCGCTCGGGGACTAGCGGATATCAGAGCTCCTACAATGAGCAGTTCTTC. Translated: CASGRSGTSGYQSSYNEQFF. The V call is TRBV12-5, the J call TRBJ2-1; the match to TRBD2 covers 11 bases. CDR1 and CDR2 (germline): LGHNT, FRNRAP. This CDR3 has 20 amino acids. The ends lost 5 bases at V and 0 bases at J; junction bases unmatched: 15.

V gene TRBV4-2 combines with J gene TRBJ2-7, with D maybe TRBD2 (6 bases). Germline V gene sequence: CDR1 LGHNA, CDR2 YNFKEQ. This CDR3 is 16 amino acids long. V was shortened by 4 bases and J by 0 bases, with 16 bases between the two germline ends. The CDR3 is CASSLNSQAGSYEQYF. CDR3 DNA: TGTGCCAGCAGCCTAAATTCCCAAGCGGGCTCCTACGAGCAGTACTTC.

This clone showed up just a few times. This rearrangement joins TRBV7-6 to TRBJ1-4, with D unresolved. CDR1 is SGHVS and CDR2 is FNYEAQ in the germline V gene. With 4 bases removed from V and 8 bases from J, the gap between germline ends came to 8 bases. The CDR3 loop spans 12 amino acids. In nucleotides, the CDR3 is TGTGCCAGCAGCTCCCGAGGAGAAAAACTGTTTTTT. Amino acids: CASSSRGEKLFF.

This sequence joins TRBV5-6 and TRBJ1-1; 12 nucleotides match TRBD1. The V gene end was trimmed by 1 base and the J gene end by 10 bases; junction bases not matched to a gene: 5. Germline assignment: CDR1 SGHDT and CDR2 YYEEEE. The CDR3 is made up of 14 amino acids. CDR3 residues: CASSLWDRGQGAFF. The CDR3 nucleotides read TGTGCCAGCAGCTTGTGGGACAGGGGGCAGGGAGCTTTCTTT.

The chain combines TRBV6-2 or TRBV6-3 with TRBJ2-7; weak D call: TRBD2 (6 bases). V was trimmed by 0 bases and J by 7 bases, leaving 16 bases between them. Germline V CDR1 and CDR2: MNHEY, SVGEGT. The CDR3 has 15 amino acids. Here the CDR3 reads CASSYSGTPPGEQYF. Written as DNA, the CDR3 is TGTGCCAGCAGTTACTCGGGGACTCCCCCCGGGGAGCAGTACTTC.

The chain combines TRBV30 with TRBJ2-5; 7 nucleotides align to TRBD1. This CDR3 contains 14 residues. With V trimmed by 7 bases and J by 10 bases, 18 bases remained unmatched. Germline CDR1 GTSNPN, CDR2 SVGIG (reference sequence). The CDR3 DNA sequence: TGTGCCTTCGCTCGGGACAGAGGCCTCGGAAGCCAGTACTTC. Its translation is CAFARDRGLGSQYF.

This chain uses TRBV5-4 with TRBJ2-1; 13 bases map to TRBD2. V shed 4 bases and J 0 bases; nucleotides not matched to a gene: 7. CDR1 and CDR2 (germline): SGHNT, YYREEE (reference sequence). The CDR3 contains 18 residues. The CDR3 reads CASSRGLAGLGSYNEQFF. CDR3 DNA sequence: TGTGCCAGCAGCAGGGGACTAGCGGGATTAGGCTCCTACAATGAGCAGTTCTTC.

The chain uses TRBV7-9 and TRBJ2-2, with D tentatively TRBD1 (5 bases). The germline V gene encodes CDR1 SEHNR and CDR2 FQNEAQ (reference sequence). The CDR3 covers 15 residues. Trimming shortened V by 4 bases and J by 2 bases, and 11 bases separated the two germline ends. The CDR3 coding sequence is TGTGCCAGCAGCTCACATGGGGCAAACACCGGGGAGCTGTTTTTT. Protein sequence: CASSSHGANTGELFF.